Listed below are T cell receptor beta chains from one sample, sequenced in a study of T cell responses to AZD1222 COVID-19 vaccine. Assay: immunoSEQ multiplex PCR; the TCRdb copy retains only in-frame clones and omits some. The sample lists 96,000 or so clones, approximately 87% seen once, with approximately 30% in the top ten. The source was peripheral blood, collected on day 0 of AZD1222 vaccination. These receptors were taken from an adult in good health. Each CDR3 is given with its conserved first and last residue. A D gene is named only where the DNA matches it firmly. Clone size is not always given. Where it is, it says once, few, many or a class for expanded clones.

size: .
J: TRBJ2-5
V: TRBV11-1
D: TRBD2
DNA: TGTGCCAGCAGCCAACTAGCGGGAGAAGAGGAGACCCAGTACTTC
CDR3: CASSQLAGEEETQYF

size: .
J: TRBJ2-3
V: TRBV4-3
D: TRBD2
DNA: TGCGCCAGCAGCCGCCAATCTAGCGGGAGTCCAGATACGCAGTATTTT
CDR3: CASSRQSSGSPDTQYF

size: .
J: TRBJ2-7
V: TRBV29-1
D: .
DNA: TGCAGCATACAGCGGACCGCTAGGCACGAGCAGTACTTC
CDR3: CSIQRTARHEQYF

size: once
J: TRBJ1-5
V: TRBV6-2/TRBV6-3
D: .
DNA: TGTGCCAGCAGTTACTGGGGTCAGCCCCAGCATTTT
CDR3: CASSYWGQPQHF

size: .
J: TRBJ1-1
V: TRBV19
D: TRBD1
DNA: TGTGCCAGTAGTAGCAACAGGGGGTCACTTGAAGCTTTCTTT
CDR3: CASSSNRGSLEAFF

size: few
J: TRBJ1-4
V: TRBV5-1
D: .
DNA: TGCGCCAGCAGCTTGCCCAGGACGGAAACAACTAATGAAAAACTGTTTTTT
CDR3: CASSLPRTETTNEKLFF

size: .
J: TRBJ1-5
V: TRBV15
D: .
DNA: TGTGCCACCAGCGGGCCTACTCCCAATCAGCCCCAGCATTTT
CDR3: CATSGPTPNQPQHF

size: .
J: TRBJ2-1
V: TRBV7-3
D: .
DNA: TGTGCCAGCAGCTCCCGGAACTCTTACAATGAGCAGTTCTTC
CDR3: CASSSRNSYNEQFF

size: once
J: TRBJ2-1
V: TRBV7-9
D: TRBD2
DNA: TGTGCCAGCAGCTATTATTCCGGGGGTAGCGGGCAATACAATGAGCAGTTCTTC
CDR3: CASSYYSGGSGQYNEQFF

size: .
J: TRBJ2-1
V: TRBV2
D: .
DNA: TGTGCCAGCAGTGAAGCTCTGGGGGGTTATGAGCAGTTCTTC
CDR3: CASSEALGGYEQFF

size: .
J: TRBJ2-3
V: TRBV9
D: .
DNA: TGTGCCAGCAGCGGAGACTACGGTACGCAGTATTTT
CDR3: CASSGDYGTQYF

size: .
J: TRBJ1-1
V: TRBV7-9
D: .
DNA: TGTGCCAGCAGCTCACCAGGGAGCCCCAGGGAAGCTTTCTTT
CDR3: CASSSPGSPREAFF

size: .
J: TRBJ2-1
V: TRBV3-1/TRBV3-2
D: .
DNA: TGTGCCAGCAGCCAGGGGGGCGGAAAAAAGCAGTTCTTC
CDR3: CASSQGGGKKQFF

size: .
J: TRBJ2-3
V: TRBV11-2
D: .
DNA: TGTGCCAGCAGCTTAGGCGGCTTCAGCACAGATACGCAGTATTTT
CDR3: CASSLGGFSTDTQYF

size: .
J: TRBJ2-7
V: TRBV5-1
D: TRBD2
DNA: TGCGCCAGCAGCTTTTCTAGCGGCCTTTACTACGAGCAGTACTTC
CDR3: CASSFSSGLYYEQYF

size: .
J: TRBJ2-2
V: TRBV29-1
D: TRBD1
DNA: TGCAGCGTTGACGACAGGGGGATAACCGGGGAGCTGTTTTTT
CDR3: CSVDDRGITGELFF

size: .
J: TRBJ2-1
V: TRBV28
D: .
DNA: TGTGCCAGCAGTTCGACAGGGACTCCCTACAATGAGCAGTTCTTC
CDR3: CASSSTGTPYNEQFF

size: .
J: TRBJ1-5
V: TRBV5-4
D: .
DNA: TGTGCCAGCAGCTTCACAGGACTCGCAGGATTGAATCAGCCCCAGCATTTT
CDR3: CASSFTGLAGLNQPQHF

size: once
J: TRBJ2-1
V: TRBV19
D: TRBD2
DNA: TGTGCCAGTAGTCTCTCACTAGCGCTCTCCTACAATGAGCAGTTCTTC
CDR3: CASSLSLALSYNEQFF

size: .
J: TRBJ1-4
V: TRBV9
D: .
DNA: TGTGCCAGCAGCGAGGACGGACGGTTTAATGAAAAACTGTTTTTT
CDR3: CASSEDGRFNEKLFF

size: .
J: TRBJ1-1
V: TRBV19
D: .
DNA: TGTGCCAGTACCCTAAAAGTAGGGACCCCGAACACTGAAGCTTTCTTT
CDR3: CASTLKVGTPNTEAFF

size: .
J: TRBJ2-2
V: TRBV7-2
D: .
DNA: TGTGCCAGCAGCTTATCGGTACCCGGGGAGCTGTTTTTT
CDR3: CASSLSVPGELFF

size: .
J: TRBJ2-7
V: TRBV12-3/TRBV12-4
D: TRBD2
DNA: TGTGCCAGCACTAGCGGGAGACGTGAGCAGTACTTC
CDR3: CASTSGRREQYF

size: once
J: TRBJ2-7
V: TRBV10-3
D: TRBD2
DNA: TGTGCCATCAGAAGGACTAGCGACACCTACGAGCAGTACTTC
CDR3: CAIRRTSDTYEQYF

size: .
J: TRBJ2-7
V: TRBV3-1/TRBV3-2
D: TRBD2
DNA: TGTGCCAGCAGCCCGCGGCTTCAGCGGGAGGCCAGCTCCTACGAGCAGTACTTC
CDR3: CASSPRLQREASSYEQYF

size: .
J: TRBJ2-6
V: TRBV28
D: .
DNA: TGTGCCAGCAGTCCTCAGGGCTCTGGGGCCAACGTCCTGACTTTC
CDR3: CASSPQGSGANVLTF

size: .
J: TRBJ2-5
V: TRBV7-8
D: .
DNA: TGTGCCAGCAGCTTAGTTGGGGTCCAAGAGACCCAGTACTTC
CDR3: CASSLVGVQETQYF

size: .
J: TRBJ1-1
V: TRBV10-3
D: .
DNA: TGTGCCATCAAGAACAGGGAGGGAGGCACTGAAGCTTTCTTT
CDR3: CAIKNREGGTEAFF

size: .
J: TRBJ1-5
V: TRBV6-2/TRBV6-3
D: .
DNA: TGTGCCAGCAGTGACGGGCATTTAATCAATCAGCCCCAGCATTTT
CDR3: CASSDGHLINQPQHF

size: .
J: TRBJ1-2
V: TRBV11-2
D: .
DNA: TGTGCCAGCAGTGCATTACAGGCCCTACCTAACTATGGCTACACCTTC
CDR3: CASSALQALPNYGYTF

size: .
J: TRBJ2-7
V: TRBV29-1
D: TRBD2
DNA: TGCAGCGTTGAGGATAGCGGGAGGTCCGAGCAGTACTTC
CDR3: CSVEDSGRSEQYF

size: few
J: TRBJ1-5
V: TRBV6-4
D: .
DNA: TGTGCCAGCAGTCCCGACGTGGCTCAGCCCCAGCATTTT
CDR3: CASSPDVAQPQHF

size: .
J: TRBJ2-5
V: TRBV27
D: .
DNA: TGTGCCAGCACCGGTCTGGGGTCGGCCCAGTACTTC
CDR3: CASTGLGSAQYF

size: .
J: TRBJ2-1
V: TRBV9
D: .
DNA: TGTGCCAGCAGCGCCCCCCCGTGGAGTAGCGCAGAGCAGTTCTTC
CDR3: CASSAPPWSSAEQFF

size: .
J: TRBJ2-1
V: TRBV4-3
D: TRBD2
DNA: TGCGCCAGCAGCCAAGATACGAGCGGGGGCCAGCAGTTCTTC
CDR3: CASSQDTSGGQQFF

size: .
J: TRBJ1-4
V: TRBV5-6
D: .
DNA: TGTGCCAGCAGCTTCCGTAACACTGGTGAAAAACTGTTTTTT
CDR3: CASSFRNTGEKLFF

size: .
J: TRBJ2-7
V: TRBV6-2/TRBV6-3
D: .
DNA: TGTGCCAGCAGTCCCTGGTACGAGCAGTACTTC
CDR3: CASSPWYEQYF

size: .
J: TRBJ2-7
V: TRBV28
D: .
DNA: TGTGCCAGCACCCTATACCTTACCGGCACCTACGAGCAGTACTTC
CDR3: CASTLYLTGTYEQYF

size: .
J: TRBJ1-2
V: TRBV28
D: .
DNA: TGTGCCAGCAGTTTAGGGGGAGGGAAATCGGCTTATGGCTACACCTTC
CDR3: CASSLGGGKSAYGYTF

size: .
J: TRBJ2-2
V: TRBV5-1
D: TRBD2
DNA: TGCGCCAGCAGCTTGGGACTAGCGGCCACGAACACCGGGGAGCTGTTTTTT
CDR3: CASSLGLAATNTGELFF

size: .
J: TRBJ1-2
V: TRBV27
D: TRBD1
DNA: TGTGCCAGCAGTTCCGACAGGGATGGCTATGGCTACACCTTC
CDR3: CASSSDRDGYGYTF

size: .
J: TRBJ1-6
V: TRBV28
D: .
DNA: TGTGCCAGCAGCCTTAGGAGTACAGGATATAATTCACCCCTCCACTTT
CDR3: CASSLRSTGYNSPLHF

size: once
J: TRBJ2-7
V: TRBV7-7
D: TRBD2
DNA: TGTGCTAGCAGCAAGACTAGCGGGGTCCCTTCCTACGAGCAGTACTTC
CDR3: CASSKTSGVPSYEQYF

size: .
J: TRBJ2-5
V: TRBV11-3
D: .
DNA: TGTGCCAGCAGCCCGACCGGGGGAGAGACCCAGTACTTC
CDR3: CASSPTGGETQYF

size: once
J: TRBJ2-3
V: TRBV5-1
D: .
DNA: TGCGCCAGCAGCTTGGTGGCAGATACGCAGTATTTT
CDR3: CASSLVADTQYF

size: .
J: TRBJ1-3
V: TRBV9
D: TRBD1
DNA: TGTGCCAGCAGCGTAGAGGGGGCCGGTGGAAACACCATATATTTT
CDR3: CASSVEGAGGNTIYF

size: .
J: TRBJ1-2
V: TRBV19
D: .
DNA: TGTGCCAGTAGTATGGATGGGATGTATGGCTACACCTTC
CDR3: CASSMDGMYGYTF

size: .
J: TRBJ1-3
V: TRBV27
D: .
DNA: TGTGCCAGCACCTCGGGACTCCCGGGCTCTGGAAACACCATATATTTT
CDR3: CASTSGLPGSGNTIYF

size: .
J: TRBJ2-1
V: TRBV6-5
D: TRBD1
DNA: TGTGCCAGCAGTTACATGGGACAGGTTAACAATGAGCAGTTCTTC
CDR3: CASSYMGQVNNEQFF

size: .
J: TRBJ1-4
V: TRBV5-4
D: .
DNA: TGTGCCAGCAGCCCCGCAACCGACCAGGGGTTGGGGGAAAAACTGTTTTTT
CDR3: CASSPATDQGLGEKLFF

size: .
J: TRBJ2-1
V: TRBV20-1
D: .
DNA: TGCAGTGCTTCCCGGGGAAATGAGCAGTTCTTC
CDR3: CSASRGNEQFF